The subject of this entry is one TCR beta chain. The antigen remains unidentified. Between the trimmed V and J ends, which lost 0 bases and 7 bases, there was a span of 4 bases. The CDR3 sequence is 12 residues long. CDR1 is SNHLY and CDR2 is FYNNEI in the germline V gene. This sample stems from a study of OX40 agonist ivuxolimab in advanced cancers. Repertoires were generated with immunoSEQ multiplex PCR, while TCRdb's copy carries only in-frame clones and drops some. This table holds 14,000 or so clones, roughly 79% found once. General study findings and limits: Expanded clones were, on average, more numerous among CD8+ T cells than CD4+.

Samples of blood were obtained at baseline, on cycle 4 day 1, and on cycle 7 day 1. The sequence derives from an adult with an advanced solid tumor such as melanoma, head and neck, liver or kidney cancer. The source was CD4+ or CD8+ T cells sorted from blood, collected in a trial of the OX40 agonist ivuxolimab. The J gene is TRBJ2-1, the V gene TRBV2; D call uncertain. This CDR3 reads CASSEAANEQFF. The CDR3, as DNA: TGTGCCAGCAGTGAAGCAGCGAATGAGCAGTTCTTC.